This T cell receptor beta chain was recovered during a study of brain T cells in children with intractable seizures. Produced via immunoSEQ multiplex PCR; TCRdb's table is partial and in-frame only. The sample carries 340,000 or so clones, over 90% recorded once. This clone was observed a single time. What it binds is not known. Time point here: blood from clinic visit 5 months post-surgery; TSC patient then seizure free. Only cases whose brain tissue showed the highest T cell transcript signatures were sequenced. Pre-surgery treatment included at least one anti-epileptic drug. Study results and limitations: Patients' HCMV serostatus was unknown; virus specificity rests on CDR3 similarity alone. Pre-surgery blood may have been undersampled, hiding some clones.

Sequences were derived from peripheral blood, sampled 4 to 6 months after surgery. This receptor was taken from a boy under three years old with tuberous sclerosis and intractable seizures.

Here the CDR3 DNA reads TGTGCCTGGAGTGTACCAGTCTTCTCCTATAATTCACCCCTCCACTTT. Amino acids: CAWSVPVFSYNSPLHF. The chain is built from TRBV30 and TRBJ1-6, with D hard to call. This CDR3 has 16 residues. Germline V gives CDR1 GTSNPN, CDR2 SVGIG (reference sequence). Trimming took off 0 bases at V and 0 bases at J, with 9 bases between the two ends.